This is a list of T cell receptor beta chains from one sample in a study of shared clonotypes between healthy human individuals. The method was immunoSEQ multiplex PCR; TCRdb's version includes in-frame clones alone and lacks a portion of them. Altogether approximately 740,000 clones are present, almost 95% being singletons, with the ten largest covering about 24%. Sequenced: naive CD8+ T cells sorted from blood. These TCRs come from a man in his thirties or forties in good health. Each CDR3 is given with its conserved first and last residue. A D gene is named only where the DNA matches it firmly. Where a row states a size, it is once, few, many or the class of an expanded clone; other rows omit it.

j_call,v_call,clone_size,d_call,cdr3_aa,cdr3_nt
TRBJ2-7,TRBV7-9,.,TRBD2,CASSFRGGYEQYF,TGTGCCAGCAGCTTCCGGGGGGGCTACGAGCAGTACTTC
TRBJ2-3,TRBV7-9,.,.,CASSPPERTDTQYF,TGTGCCAGCAGCCCACCGGAGCGGACAGATACGCAGTATTTT
TRBJ2-1,TRBV7-9,.,.,CASSFPDTNNEQFF,TGTGCCAGCAGCTTCCCTGACACCAACAATGAGCAGTTCTTC
TRBJ2-1,TRBV27,few,TRBD1,CASSVGTGSYNEQFF,TGTGCCAGCAGTGTAGGGACAGGCTCCTACAATGAGCAGTTCTTC
TRBJ2-3,TRBV5-1,.,.,CASSLAGSYTDTQYF,TGCGCCAGCAGCTTGGCCGGGTCCTACACAGATACGCAGTATTTT
TRBJ2-5,TRBV5-4,.,.,CASSFYRGETQYF,TGTGCCAGCAGCTTTTACCGGGGGGAGACCCAGTACTTC
TRBJ2-7,TRBV4-1,.,.,CASSHLTGPSYEQYF,TGCGCCAGCAGCCATTTGACAGGACCCTCCTACGAGCAGTACTTC
TRBJ1-1,TRBV19,.,.,CASSIDTGGVNTEAFF,TGTGCCAGTAGTATAGACACCGGTGGGGTGAACACTGAAGCTTTCTTT
TRBJ2-7,TRBV7-9,.,TRBD1,CASSLPGRGYEQYF,TGTGCCAGCAGCTTACCGGGCAGGGGGTACGAGCAGTACTTC
TRBJ2-2,TRBV29-1,.,.,CSVEDRGEGPGTGELFF,TGCAGCGTTGAGGATAGGGGGGAGGGCCCGGGAACCGGGGAGCTGTTTTTT
TRBJ2-3,TRBV21-1,.,.,CASTGGGRCFTDTQYF,TGTGCCAGCACCGGGGGCGGGAGGTGTTTCACAGATACGCAGTATTTT
TRBJ2-1,TRBV14,.,TRBD2,CASSQDGAGAYFLGYNEQFF,TGTGCCAGCAGCCAAGATGGAGCGGGAGCCTACTTTTTGGGTTACAATGAGCAGTTCTTC
TRBJ2-1,TRBV27,.,TRBD1,CASTPGGPYNEQFF,TGTGCCAGCACCCCAGGGGGACCCTACAATGAGCAGTTCTTC
TRBJ2-7,TRBV29-1,.,.,CSVNRDGYYEQYF,TGCAGCGTAAACCGGGACGGGTACTACGAGCAGTACTTC
TRBJ2-2,TRBV11-3,.,TRBD1,CASSLDAGGNTGELFF,TGTGCCAGCAGCTTAGACGCAGGGGGGAACACCGGGGAGCTGTTTTTT
TRBJ2-7,TRBV7-2,.,.,CASSAGTAYEQYF,TGTGCCAGCAGCGCGGGGACAGCTTACGAGCAGTACTTC
TRBJ2-7,TRBV5-4,.,TRBD2,CASSQGLTSAYEQYF,TGTGCCAGCAGTCAAGGACTGACTAGCGCGTACGAGCAGTACTTC
TRBJ1-2,TRBV28,.,.,CASSLFNLGAGYGYTF,TGTGCCAGCAGTTTATTCAACTTGGGCGCAGGCTATGGCTACACCTTC
TRBJ2-3,TRBV5-6,.,.,CASSSLATSSDTQYF,TGTGCCAGCAGCTCCCTGGCCACTAGTTCGGATACGCAGTATTTT
TRBJ2-5,TRBV28,.,TRBD2,CASSRLANSQETQYF,TGTGCCAGCAGCCGACTAGCGAACTCACAAGAGACCCAGTACTTC
TRBJ2-2,TRBV5-4,.,TRBD1,CASSLPGGGLNTGELFF,TGTGCCAGCAGCTTGCCAGGGGGCGGTTTAAACACCGGGGAGCTGTTTTTT
TRBJ2-4,TRBV20-1,.,.,CSAKRDNIQYF,TGCAGTGCTAAAAGGGATAACATTCAGTACTTC
TRBJ2-3,TRBV11-1,.,TRBD1,CASSPPDRVSTDTQYF,TGTGCCAGCAGTCCCCCCGACAGGGTTTCCACAGATACGCAGTATTTT
TRBJ2-1,TRBV27,.,TRBD2,CASSHSGRAGRDEQFF,TGTGCCAGCAGCCATAGCGGGAGGGCCGGACGGGATGAGCAGTTCTTC
TRBJ2-5,TRBV5-6,.,TRBD2,CASSRTSGLRETQYF,TGTGCCAGCAGCCGGACTAGCGGCCTACGGGAGACCCAGTACTTC
TRBJ2-3,TRBV28,.,TRBD2,CASSLMVAGGFKDTQYF,TGTGCCAGCAGTTTAATGGTTGCGGGAGGGTTCAAAGATACGCAGTATTTT
TRBJ2-5,TRBV6-6,.,TRBD1,CASNPVMGQGQETQYF,TGTGCCAGCAACCCCGTGATGGGACAGGGACAAGAGACCCAGTACTTC
TRBJ2-1,TRBV7-9,.,.,CASSLVVSEGQFF,TGTGCCAGCAGCTTAGTGGTTAGCGAGGGTCAGTTCTTC
TRBJ2-7,TRBV10-3,.,TRBD2,CAISGGRETFYEQYF,TGTGCCATCAGTGGAGGGCGGGAGACCTTCTACGAGCAGTACTTC
TRBJ2-7,TRBV7-6,.,.,CASSFSASSYEQYF,TGTGCCAGCAGCTTTTCGGCCAGTTCCTACGAGCAGTACTTC
TRBJ1-1,TRBV4-1,.,TRBD1,CASSQLNNRGEAFF,TGCGCCAGCAGCCAACTAAATAACAGGGGTGAAGCTTTCTTT
TRBJ2-1,TRBV5-5,.,TRBD1,CASSDPGTGAYNEQFF,TGTGCCAGCAGCGATCCCGGGACAGGAGCCTACAATGAGCAGTTCTTC
TRBJ2-3,TRBV7-9,.,TRBD2,CASSSERAGVTDTQYF,TGTGCCAGCAGTTCAGAGCGAGCGGGAGTGACAGATACGCAGTATTTT
TRBJ2-1,TRBV7-2,.,TRBD2,CASSLPGLAVAYEQFF,TGTGCCAGCAGCTTACCGGGACTAGCGGTCGCGTATGAGCAGTTCTTC
TRBJ2-7,TRBV15,.,TRBD2,CATSTAGGPGAYEQYF,TGTGCCACCAGCACGGCGGGAGGGCCCGGTGCCTACGAGCAGTACTTC
TRBJ1-1,TRBV30,.,TRBD1,CAWEYTGGATEAFF,TGTGCCTGGGAATACACAGGGGGCGCCACTGAAGCTTTCTTT
TRBJ2-1,TRBV28,.,TRBD2,CASSFTSTTSTSGSFDEQFF,TGTGCCAGCAGTTTTACCTCCACTACCTCGACTAGCGGGAGTTTCGATGAGCAGTTCTTC
TRBJ2-7,TRBV6-5,.,TRBD1,CASTTGRGPYEQYF,TGTGCCAGCACTACAGGAAGGGGGCCCTACGAGCAGTACTTC
TRBJ2-7,TRBV2,.,.,CASSELGNYEQYF,TGTGCCAGCAGTGAACTAGGGAACTACGAGCAGTACTTC
TRBJ2-7,TRBV4-1,.,.,CASSQGPLVGDQYF,TGCGCCAGCAGCCAAGGCCCCTTGGTCGGGGATCAGTACTTC
TRBJ1-2,TRBV6-6,.,.,CASSYSATVNHGYTF,TGTGCCAGCAGTTACTCGGCGACAGTTAACCATGGCTACACCTTC
TRBJ2-3,TRBV28,.,.,CASEGDSTDTQYF,TGTGCCAGCGAGGGCGATAGCACAGATACGCAGTATTTT
TRBJ2-1,TRBV11-2,.,.,CASSPGKSYSYNEQFF,TGTGCCAGCAGCCCCGGGAAGTCCTATTCCTACAATGAGCAGTTCTTC